The rows below give T cell receptor beta chains drawn from one sample of a study of blood T cell repertoires in COVID-19. Using immunoSEQ multiplex PCR, the repertoire was profiled, and TCRdb retains in-frame clones only, with some absent. The repertoire consists of around 380,000 clones, with about 80% occurring once and the leading ten covering 1.1%. Specimen: peripheral blood. These receptors were obtained from a human donor with acute or convalescent COVID-19. The donor label of this sample is uncertain. Each CDR3 is given with its conserved first and last residue. A D gene is named only where the DNA matches it firmly. Clone size is shown for a subset of rows, as once, few, many or a class of expanded clone.

CDR3nt: TGCAGCGGTCGGACTAGCGGGACCCAGCAGTACTTC
CDR3aa: CSGRTSGTQQYF
d_gene: TRBD2
v_gene: TRBV29-1
abundance: .
j_gene: TRBJ2-7

CDR3nt: TGTGCCAGCAGGAGGGACAGGGGGACCGGGGAGCTGTTTTTT
CDR3aa: CASRRDRGTGELFF
d_gene: TRBD1
v_gene: TRBV6-5
abundance: few
j_gene: TRBJ2-2

CDR3nt: TGTGCCAGCAGCCCTAGGACAGGACTCACCGGGGAGCTGTTTTTT
CDR3aa: CASSPRTGLTGELFF
d_gene: TRBD1
v_gene: TRBV4-2
abundance: .
j_gene: TRBJ2-2

CDR3nt: TGTGCCAGCAGCTTTTCGCGGAATGAAGCTTTCTTT
CDR3aa: CASSFSRNEAFF
d_gene: .
v_gene: TRBV7-8
abundance: .
j_gene: TRBJ1-1

CDR3nt: TGTGCCAGCAGCCTACAGGGGACAACTAATGAAAAACTGTTTTTT
CDR3aa: CASSLQGTTNEKLFF
d_gene: TRBD1
v_gene: TRBV3-1/TRBV3-2
abundance: few
j_gene: TRBJ1-4

CDR3nt: TGCGCCAGCAGCTTCCGCGAGGGTAATTCACCCCTCCACTTT
CDR3aa: CASSFREGNSPLHF
d_gene: .
v_gene: TRBV5-1
abundance: few
j_gene: TRBJ1-6

CDR3nt: TGTGCCAGCAGCTCTATAGCGCAGATCTATGGCTACACCTTC
CDR3aa: CASSSIAQIYGYTF
d_gene: .
v_gene: TRBV11-2
abundance: few
j_gene: TRBJ1-2

CDR3nt: TGTGCCTGGAGTCGTTCGGGGTTTTCTGGCTACACCTTC
CDR3aa: CAWSRSGFSGYTF
d_gene: .
v_gene: TRBV30
abundance: once
j_gene: TRBJ1-2

CDR3nt: TGTGCCAGCAGTGTTCGGCAGGGGGCGTCTGGAAACACCATATATTTT
CDR3aa: CASSVRQGASGNTIYF
d_gene: TRBD1
v_gene: TRBV6-1
abundance: .
j_gene: TRBJ1-3

CDR3nt: TGTGCCTGGACGCGGGGCCTTTATGGCTACACCTTC
CDR3aa: CAWTRGLYGYTF
d_gene: .
v_gene: TRBV30
abundance: .
j_gene: TRBJ1-2

CDR3nt: TGTGCCAGCTCACGGGGGACTAGCGGGACCGAATTCTACGAGCAGTACTTC
CDR3aa: CASSRGTSGTEFYEQYF
d_gene: TRBD2
v_gene: TRBV18
abundance: .
j_gene: TRBJ2-7

CDR3nt: TGTGCCAGCAGCGCCAGGGGTGTTAGCAATCAGCCCCAGCATTTT
CDR3aa: CASSARGVSNQPQHF
d_gene: .
v_gene: TRBV2
abundance: .
j_gene: TRBJ1-5

CDR3nt: TGTGCCAGCAGCTTCGGACAGCTCTACGAGCAGTACTTC
CDR3aa: CASSFGQLYEQYF
d_gene: .
v_gene: TRBV7-8
abundance: .
j_gene: TRBJ2-7

CDR3nt: TGTGCCAGCAGCTTGGCCGGGACAGGGGGCGCGATCAATGAGCAGTTCTTC
CDR3aa: CASSLAGTGGAINEQFF
d_gene: TRBD1
v_gene: TRBV5-5
abundance: .
j_gene: TRBJ2-1

CDR3nt: TGTGCCAGCAGCCAAATTGGGGCTAGCGGGGCGAACACCGGGGAGCTGTTTTTT
CDR3aa: CASSQIGASGANTGELFF
d_gene: TRBD2
v_gene: TRBV3-1/TRBV3-2
abundance: .
j_gene: TRBJ2-2

CDR3nt: TGTGCCAGCTACCCCGCGCCCCTCAATAATTCACCCCTCCACTTT
CDR3aa: CASYPAPLNNSPLHF
d_gene: .
v_gene: TRBV21-1
abundance: .
j_gene: TRBJ1-6

CDR3nt: TGTGCCACCAGCAACAGAGAGACCCAGTACTTC
CDR3aa: CATSNRETQYF
d_gene: .
v_gene: TRBV15
abundance: .
j_gene: TRBJ2-5

CDR3nt: TGCAGCGTTTGCAGGCGCTTGAACACTGAAGCTTTCTTT
CDR3aa: CSVCRRLNTEAFF
d_gene: .
v_gene: TRBV29-1
abundance: .
j_gene: TRBJ1-1

CDR3nt: TGTGCCAGCTCACCACCACAGGGGGCCACTGAAGCTTTCTTT
CDR3aa: CASSPPQGATEAFF
d_gene: TRBD1
v_gene: TRBV18
abundance: once
j_gene: TRBJ1-1

CDR3nt: TGTGCCAGCAGCGAGACTAGCGGGGGACTACTTACGCAGTATTTT
CDR3aa: CASSETSGGLLTQYF
d_gene: TRBD2
v_gene: TRBV2
abundance: .
j_gene: TRBJ2-3

CDR3nt: TGTGCCAGCAGCCCCCAAGGGCGGGGTCGAGGCTACACCTTC
CDR3aa: CASSPQGRGRGYTF
d_gene: .
v_gene: TRBV7-9
abundance: .
j_gene: TRBJ1-2

CDR3nt: TGTGCCAGGAGGCGGCGGGAGGGGGGTGCGGACACCGGGGAGCTGTTTTTT
CDR3aa: CARRRREGGADTGELFF
d_gene: TRBD2
v_gene: TRBV2
abundance: .
j_gene: TRBJ2-2

CDR3nt: TGCGCCAGCAGCTTGCCCCACCTAGCGGGAGTGAATGAGCAGTTCTTC
CDR3aa: CASSLPHLAGVNEQFF
d_gene: TRBD2
v_gene: TRBV5-1
abundance: .
j_gene: TRBJ2-1

CDR3nt: TGCGCCAGCAGCTTGGGACAGGGCTTTGACGAGCAGTACTTC
CDR3aa: CASSLGQGFDEQYF
d_gene: TRBD1
v_gene: TRBV5-1
abundance: once
j_gene: TRBJ2-7

CDR3nt: TGCGCCAGCAGCTTGGGTATGGGCGTGCGTTCACCCCTCCACTTT
CDR3aa: CASSLGMGVRSPLHF
d_gene: .
v_gene: TRBV5-1
abundance: .
j_gene: TRBJ1-6

CDR3nt: TGTGCCAGCAGCCAGGGGGTGGGGGAAAAACTGTTTTTT
CDR3aa: CASSQGVGEKLFF
d_gene: TRBD1
v_gene: TRBV7-9
abundance: few
j_gene: TRBJ1-4

CDR3nt: TGCAGTGCTAGTTCCCAGGGGGCTGGCTACACCTTC
CDR3aa: CSASSQGAGYTF
d_gene: TRBD1
v_gene: TRBV20-1
abundance: .
j_gene: TRBJ1-2

CDR3nt: TGCGCCAGCAGACACAGGGCTGGGACTAATGAAAAACTGTTTTTT
CDR3aa: CASRHRAGTNEKLFF
d_gene: .
v_gene: TRBV5-1
abundance: few
j_gene: TRBJ1-4

CDR3nt: TGCGCCAGCAGCAACGCCCAACGGTCTGGGGCCAACGTCCTGACTTTC
CDR3aa: CASSNAQRSGANVLTF
d_gene: .
v_gene: TRBV5-1
abundance: .
j_gene: TRBJ2-6

CDR3nt: TGTGCCAGCAAGGGGGCTAGCGGGTCCCGTAGCTCCTACAATGAGCAGTTCTTC
CDR3aa: CASKGASGSRSSYNEQFF
d_gene: .
v_gene: TRBV27
abundance: few
j_gene: TRBJ2-1

CDR3nt: TGTGCCTGGAGTGTATTTACCGGGGGGAACACTGAAGCTTTCTTT
CDR3aa: CAWSVFTGGNTEAFF
d_gene: .
v_gene: TRBV30
abundance: .
j_gene: TRBJ1-1

CDR3nt: TGTGCCAGCAGACAGACAAACAGGGGCAATCAGCCCCAGCATTTT
CDR3aa: CASRQTNRGNQPQHF
d_gene: .
v_gene: TRBV27
abundance: .
j_gene: TRBJ1-5

CDR3nt: TGTGCCAGCAGGGGGCGGGACAGGTCAAATCAGCCCCAGCATTTT
CDR3aa: CASRGRDRSNQPQHF
d_gene: TRBD1
v_gene: TRBV28
abundance: once
j_gene: TRBJ1-5

CDR3nt: TGTGCCAGCAGACAACTAGCGGGGGCCCGTAGTGAGCAGTTCTTC
CDR3aa: CASRQLAGARSEQFF
d_gene: TRBD2
v_gene: TRBV2
abundance: .
j_gene: TRBJ2-1

CDR3nt: TGTGCCAGCAGCTTTCGGACAGGGGCCATTCCTCCCCTCCACTTT
CDR3aa: CASSFRTGAIPPLHF
d_gene: TRBD1
v_gene: TRBV5-6
abundance: .
j_gene: TRBJ1-6

CDR3nt: TGTGCCAGCAGCCCCAGTGGGCGCGGCAATCAGCCCCAGCATTTT
CDR3aa: CASSPSGRGNQPQHF
d_gene: .
v_gene: TRBV3-1/TRBV3-2
abundance: .
j_gene: TRBJ1-5

CDR3nt: TGTGCCAGCTCACCGAGGCAAGGTGACGAAGCTTTCTTT
CDR3aa: CASSPRQGDEAFF
d_gene: .
v_gene: TRBV18
abundance: .
j_gene: TRBJ1-1

CDR3nt: TGCGCCAGCAGCATCGGGGGCTCTGGAAACACCATATATTTT
CDR3aa: CASSIGGSGNTIYF
d_gene: .
v_gene: TRBV4-1
abundance: .
j_gene: TRBJ1-3

CDR3nt: TGTGCCAGCGGCGGACAGGGCAGGACGTACGAGCAGTACTTC
CDR3aa: CASGGQGRTYEQYF
d_gene: TRBD1
v_gene: TRBV2
abundance: .
j_gene: TRBJ2-7

CDR3nt: TGTGCCAGCAGTGGTGGACTGGAAGAGACCCAGTACTTC
CDR3aa: CASSGGLEETQYF
d_gene: .
v_gene: TRBV12-3/TRBV12-4
abundance: .
j_gene: TRBJ2-5

CDR3nt: TGTGCCAGTAGTATTCTCCGGGGTCGGGGCTACACCTTC
CDR3aa: CASSILRGRGYTF
d_gene: .
v_gene: TRBV19
abundance: .
j_gene: TRBJ1-2

CDR3nt: TGTGCCAGCAGCCGAGACAGGGGGCTTTCACCCCTCCACTTT
CDR3aa: CASSRDRGLSPLHF
d_gene: TRBD1
v_gene: TRBV11-2
abundance: .
j_gene: TRBJ1-6

CDR3nt: TGTGCCAGCAGCGCCGTAGCGGGAGGGCGAGAGACCCAGTACTTC
CDR3aa: CASSAVAGGRETQYF
d_gene: TRBD2
v_gene: TRBV11-3
abundance: many
j_gene: TRBJ2-5

CDR3nt: TGTGCCAGCAGCAATAGCGGGAGGGTCGGCAATGAGCAGTTCTTC
CDR3aa: CASSNSGRVGNEQFF
d_gene: TRBD2
v_gene: TRBV2
abundance: .
j_gene: TRBJ2-1

CDR3nt: TGTGCCAGCAGCCAAAACACATACACTGAAGCTTTCTTT
CDR3aa: CASSQNTYTEAFF
d_gene: .
v_gene: TRBV14
abundance: .
j_gene: TRBJ1-1

CDR3nt: TGTGCCAGCTCACCACGGGTAGGGGTCAACACCGGGGAGCTGTTTTTT
CDR3aa: CASSPRVGVNTGELFF
d_gene: .
v_gene: TRBV18
abundance: .
j_gene: TRBJ2-2

CDR3nt: TGTGCCAGCAGCTGGAGCGGCGGAGTAACAACTGAAGCTTTCTTT
CDR3aa: CASSWSGGVTTEAFF
d_gene: .
v_gene: TRBV5-5
abundance: .
j_gene: TRBJ1-1

CDR3nt: TGTGCCAGCAGCCAATGGCCGGGGGGAACTGAAGCTTTCTTT
CDR3aa: CASSQWPGGTEAFF
d_gene: .
v_gene: TRBV3-1/TRBV3-2
abundance: once
j_gene: TRBJ1-1

CDR3nt: TGTGCCAGCAGTGACCTTAACTATGGCTACACCTTC
CDR3aa: CASSDLNYGYTF
d_gene: .
v_gene: TRBV2
abundance: .
j_gene: TRBJ1-2

CDR3nt: TGCGCCAGCAGCTTGGAGGGACAGGGCCGCGAGCAGTACTTC
CDR3aa: CASSLEGQGREQYF
d_gene: TRBD1
v_gene: TRBV5-1
abundance: .
j_gene: TRBJ2-7

CDR3nt: TGTGCCAGCAGCCCCTCAGGGGTTACGAACAATTCACCCCTCCACTTT
CDR3aa: CASSPSGVTNNSPLHF
d_gene: .
v_gene: TRBV14
abundance: .
j_gene: TRBJ1-6

CDR3nt: TGTGCCAGCAGCCTCCGGACTAGCGGGAGCCTCCTCGGGGAGCAGTACTTC
CDR3aa: CASSLRTSGSLLGEQYF
d_gene: TRBD2
v_gene: TRBV7-8
abundance: .
j_gene: TRBJ2-7

CDR3nt: TGTGCCTGGAGTATTCGGACAGGGAGTTTGGCTCGTGGCTACACCTTC
CDR3aa: CAWSIRTGSLARGYTF
d_gene: TRBD1
v_gene: TRBV30
abundance: .
j_gene: TRBJ1-2

CDR3nt: TGCGCCAGCAGAAACAGGGGCGCAAGTCCCAACACCATATATTTT
CDR3aa: CASRNRGASPNTIYF
d_gene: TRBD1
v_gene: TRBV5-1
abundance: .
j_gene: TRBJ1-3